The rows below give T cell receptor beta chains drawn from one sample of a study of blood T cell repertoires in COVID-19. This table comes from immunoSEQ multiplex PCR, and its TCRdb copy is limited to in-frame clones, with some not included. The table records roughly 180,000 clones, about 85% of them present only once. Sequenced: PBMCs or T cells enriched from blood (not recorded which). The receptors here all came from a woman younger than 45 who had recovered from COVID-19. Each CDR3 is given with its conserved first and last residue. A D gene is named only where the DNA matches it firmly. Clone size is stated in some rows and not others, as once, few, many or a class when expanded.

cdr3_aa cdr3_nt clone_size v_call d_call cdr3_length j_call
CASSEGSTGRVAFF TGTGCCAGCAGCGAAGGTTCAACAGGGCGCGTTGCTTTCTTT few TRBV7-9 - 14 TRBJ1-1
CASSLISYEQFF TGTGCCAGCAGCTTAATTAGTTATGAGCAGTTCTTC - TRBV7-2 - 12 TRBJ2-1
CASSEKGVATGNEQFF TGTGCCAGCAGTGAAAAGGGCGTGGCTACGGGGAATGAGCAGTTCTTC - TRBV2 - 16 TRBJ2-1
CSVPGQGNEQFF TGCAGCGTCCCGGGACAGGGCAATGAGCAGTTCTTC - TRBV29-1 TRBD1 12 TRBJ2-1
CASSLAGASTDTQYF TGCGCCAGCAGCTTGGCAGGGGCAAGCACAGATACGCAGTATTTT - TRBV5-1 - 15 TRBJ2-3
CASSPRGDNYGYTF TGTGCCAGCTCACCACGTGGAGACAACTATGGCTACACCTTC - TRBV18 - 14 TRBJ1-2
CASSEGAGTYSNYGYTF TGTGCCAGCAGTGAGGGGGCCGGGACATACTCTAACTATGGCTACACCTTC - TRBV6-1 - 17 TRBJ1-2
CAWTGTGGGYTF TGTGCCTGGACCGGGACAGGGGGTGGCTACACCTTC once TRBV30 TRBD1 12 TRBJ1-2
CACRGSYGYTF TGTGCCTGCCGGGGGTCCTATGGCTACACCTTC once TRBV6-5 - 11 TRBJ1-2
CSVEASTVQNQAFF TGCAGCGTTGAAGCGTCCACAGTGCAGAACCAAGCTTTCTTT - TRBV29-1 - 14 TRBJ1-1
CASSYSGRGREAFF TGTGCCAGCAGTTACTCGGGAAGGGGGCGCGAAGCTTTCTTT - TRBV6-2/TRBV6-3 TRBD1 14 TRBJ1-1
CASSQGREVDTGELFF TGCGCCAGCAGCCAAGGGCGGGAGGTAGACACCGGGGAGCTGTTTTTT - TRBV4-3 TRBD2 16 TRBJ2-2
CASSFRRQSKNTEAFF TGTGCCAGCAGTTTCCGCCGACAGTCAAAGAACACTGAAGCTTTCTTT once TRBV27 - 16 TRBJ1-1
CASIWDRNYEQYF TGTGCCAGCATCTGGGACAGAAATTACGAGCAGTACTTC - TRBV6-1 TRBD1 13 TRBJ2-7
CASIGGRGTEAFF TGTGCCAGCATAGGGGGCAGGGGCACTGAAGCTTTCTTT - TRBV25-1 TRBD1 13 TRBJ1-1
CASSIGTGVYGYTF TGTGCCAGTAGTATAGGCACAGGGGTCTATGGCTACACCTTC - TRBV19 TRBD1 14 TRBJ1-2
CASSLGRGYGYTF TGTGCCAGCAGCTTAGGGAGGGGCTATGGCTACACCTTC - TRBV11-2 - 13 TRBJ1-2
CASSFRTGAYEQYF TGCGCCAGCAGCTTTCGGACAGGGGCCTACGAGCAGTACTTC few TRBV5-1 TRBD1 14 TRBJ2-7
CASSFVPAGQETQYF TGTGCCAGCAGCTTTGTTCCAGCGGGACAAGAGACCCAGTACTTC - TRBV7-3 TRBD2 15 TRBJ2-5
CSARTRVNYGYTF TGCAGCGCCAGAACTCGGGTAAACTATGGCTACACCTTC few TRBV29-1 - 13 TRBJ1-2
CASSVEGAPRDTQYF TGTGCCAGCAGTGTGGAGGGGGCGCCGAGAGATACGCAGTATTTT - TRBV2 - 15 TRBJ2-3
CSVDGTSGDGSVITQYF TGCAGCGTTGACGGGACTAGCGGCGATGGGAGTGTCATTACGCAGTATTTT - TRBV29-1 TRBD2 17 TRBJ2-3
CASSARDKSYEQYF TGTGCCAGCTCAGCCCGGGACAAGTCCTACGAGCAGTACTTC once TRBV18 - 14 TRBJ2-7
CASSEVGVLSNQPQHF TGTGCCAGCAGTGAAGTAGGGGTCTTAAGCAATCAGCCCCAGCATTTT - TRBV6-1 - 16 TRBJ1-5
CSARLGTEAFF TGCAGTGCAAGACTCGGCACTGAAGCTTTCTTT - TRBV20-1 - 11 TRBJ1-1
CASSPSGSSYNEQFF TGTGCCAGCAGCCCTAGCGGGAGCTCCTACAATGAGCAGTTCTTC - TRBV7-9 TRBD2 15 TRBJ2-1
CATSTQGDGANVLTF TGTGCCACCAGCACCCAGGGGGACGGGGCCAACGTCCTGACTTTC - TRBV15 TRBD1 15 TRBJ2-6
CASTGGTGAPNEQFF TGCGCCAGCACTGGTGGTACTGGGGCCCCCAATGAGCAGTTCTTC - TRBV10-1 - 15 TRBJ2-1
CAIRPDGLAYEQYF TGTGCCATCAGACCCGACGGGTTAGCCTACGAGCAGTACTTC - TRBV10-3 - 14 TRBJ2-7
CAWSGVNYGYTF TGTGCCTGGAGCGGGGTCAACTATGGCTACACCTTC once TRBV30 - 12 TRBJ1-2
CASSGGASYNEQFF TGTGCCAGCAGCGGGGGGGCCTCCTACAATGAGCAGTTCTTC - TRBV6-2/TRBV6-3 TRBD2 14 TRBJ2-1
CASSPGAGTGELFF TGTGCCAGCTCACCGGGGGCCGGCACCGGGGAGCTATTTTTT - TRBV18 - 14 TRBJ2-2
CASSLSTNGDTEAFF TGCGCCAGCAGCTTGTCGACCAACGGGGACACTGAAGCTTTCTTT few TRBV5-1 - 15 TRBJ1-1
CASTRGGSDYGYTF TGTGCCAGCACCCGGGGAGGGTCGGACTATGGCTACACCTTC - TRBV6-5 - 14 TRBJ1-2
CASTGSDSPTGELFF TGTGCCAGCACCGGGAGCGACAGCCCGACCGGGGAGCTGTTTTTT - TRBV7-3 - 15 TRBJ2-2
CASSQEWRGAFNEQFF TGCGCCAGCAGCCAAGAATGGCGGGGGGCCTTCAATGAGCAGTTCTTC - TRBV4-3 TRBD2 16 TRBJ2-1
CASSLAVNQPQHF TGCGCCAGCAGCTTGGCGGTTAATCAGCCCCAGCATTTT - TRBV5-1 - 13 TRBJ1-5
CASSLGTSGRASFYEQYF TGTGCCAGCAGCTTAGGGACTAGCGGGAGGGCCTCCTTTTACGAGCAGTACTTC - TRBV5-4 TRBD2 18 TRBJ2-7
CASSLGLAGVGGEETQYF TGTGCCAGCAGCTTGGGGCTAGCGGGAGTAGGGGGCGAAGAGACCCAGTACTTC - TRBV5-4 TRBD2 18 TRBJ2-5
CASTIRGGADTEAFF TGTGCCAGCACTATTCGGGGGGGCGCAGACACTGAAGCTTTCTTT - TRBV18 - 15 TRBJ1-1
CASSLFTGVGYTF TGTGCCAGCAGCTTGTTTACAGGAGTTGGCTACACCTTC - TRBV5-6 - 13 TRBJ1-2
CATSRDPGTTFGTEAFF TGTGCCACCAGCAGAGATCCCGGGACTACTTTCGGGACTGAAGCTTTCTTT few TRBV15 - 17 TRBJ1-1
CASSPWDRLQETQYF TGTGCCAGCAGCCCATGGGACAGGCTACAAGAGACCCAGTACTTC - TRBV7-6 TRBD1 15 TRBJ2-5
CASSLSGRAGSSYEQYF TGTGCCAGCAGTCTTAGCGGGAGGGCCGGGAGCTCCTACGAGCAGTACTTC few TRBV4-2 TRBD2 17 TRBJ2-7
CATRNWPEETQYF TGTGCCACCAGGAATTGGCCGGAGGAGACCCAGTACTTC - TRBV24-1 - 13 TRBJ2-5
CASRVDRAGTDTQYF TGTGCCAGCAGGGTAGACAGGGCGGGGACAGATACGCAGTATTTT - TRBV2 - 15 TRBJ2-3
CASSFNGAGFAPLHF TGTGCCAGCAGCTTCAACGGAGCGGGATTCGCACCCCTCCACTTT - TRBV11-2 - 15 TRBJ1-6
CATSRIPAGNTEAFF TGTGCCACCAGCAGAATCCCCGCAGGCAACACTGAAGCTTTCTTT - TRBV15 - 15 TRBJ1-1
CASSQEHGISYEQYF TGTGCCAGCAGCCAAGAGCACGGGATCTCCTACGAGCAGTACTTC - TRBV4-2 - 15 TRBJ2-7